This record looks at one T cell receptor beta chain sequence and its context. The sample is drawn from a study of blood T cell repertoires in COVID-19. Overall study: Samples came from the United States, Italy and Spain, spanning acute and convalescent COVID-19. PBMCs, B-cell-depleted T cells, or T cells were the source of the cDNA or gDNA that made up the material.

The germline gives CDR1 KGHSH, CDR2 LQKENI. Trimming shortened V by 6 bases and J by 6 bases, and 9 bases separated the two germline ends. The CDR3 contains 11 residues. Authors' processing steps: It was from reference gene primer amplification that nucleated cell counts were estimated. Clones were sequenced by immunoSEQ multiplex PCR, and TCRdb holds only the in-frame ones, with some missing. The D gene and trimming were derived from the DNA, and the V and J assignments and clone size from that table. The sample holds about 140,000 clones, approximately 90% seen once. The V gene is TRBV18, the J gene TRBJ2-7; D is unclear. The TCR was taken from a woman older than 75 with acute or convalescent COVID-19. Specimen: peripheral blood. CDR3 in amino acids: CASSTSSEQYF. CDR3 nucleotide sequence: TGTGCCAGCTCCACTTCTTCCGAGCAGTACTTC.